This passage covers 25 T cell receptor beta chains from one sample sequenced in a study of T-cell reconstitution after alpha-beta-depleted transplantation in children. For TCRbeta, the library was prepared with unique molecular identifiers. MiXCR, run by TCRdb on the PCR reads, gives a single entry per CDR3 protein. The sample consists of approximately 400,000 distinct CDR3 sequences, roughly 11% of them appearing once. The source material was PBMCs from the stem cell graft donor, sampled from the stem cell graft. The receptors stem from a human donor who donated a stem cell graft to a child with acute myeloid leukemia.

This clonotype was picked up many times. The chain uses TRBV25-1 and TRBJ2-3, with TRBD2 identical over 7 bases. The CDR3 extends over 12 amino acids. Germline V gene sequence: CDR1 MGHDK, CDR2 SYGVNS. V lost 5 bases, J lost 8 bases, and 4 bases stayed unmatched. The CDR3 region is CASSPPGGTQYF. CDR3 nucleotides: TGTGCCAGCAGTCCTCCGGGGGGTACGCAGTATTTT.

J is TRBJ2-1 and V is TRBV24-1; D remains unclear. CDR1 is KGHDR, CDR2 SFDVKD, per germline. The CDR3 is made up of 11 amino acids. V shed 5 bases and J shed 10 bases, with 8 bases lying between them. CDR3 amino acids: CATSGKGEQFF. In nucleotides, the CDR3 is TGTGCCACCAGTGGTAAAGGGGAGCAGTTCTTC.

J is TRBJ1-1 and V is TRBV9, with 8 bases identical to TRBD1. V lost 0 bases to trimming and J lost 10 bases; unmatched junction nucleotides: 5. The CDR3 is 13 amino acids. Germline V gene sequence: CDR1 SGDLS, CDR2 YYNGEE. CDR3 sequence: CASSVDGTGLAFF. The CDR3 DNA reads TGTGCCAGCAGCGTAGATGGGACAGGACTAGCTTTCTTT.

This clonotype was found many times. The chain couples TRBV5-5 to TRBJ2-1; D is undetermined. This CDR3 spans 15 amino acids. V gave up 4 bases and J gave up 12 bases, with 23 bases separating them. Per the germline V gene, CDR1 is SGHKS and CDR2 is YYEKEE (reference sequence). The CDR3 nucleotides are TGTGCCAGCAGCCCTATAGTTTTCCCTTCTGATGGGCAGTTCTTC. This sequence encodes CASSPIVFPSDGQFF.

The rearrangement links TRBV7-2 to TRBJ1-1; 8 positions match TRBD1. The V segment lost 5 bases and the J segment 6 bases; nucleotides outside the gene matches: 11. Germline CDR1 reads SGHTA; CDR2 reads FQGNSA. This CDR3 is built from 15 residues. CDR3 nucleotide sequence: TGTGCCAGCAGCCAAAGACAGGGGTGGAGGGCTGAAGCTTTCTTT. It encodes CASSQRQGWRAEAFF.

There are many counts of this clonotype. The CDR3 nucleotides are TGTGCCAGCAGCCTTGCCCGAGCCGACAGGGAGGGGATCACCTTC. It yields the protein CASSLARADREGITF. V and J are TRBV27 and TRBJ1-2, with 7 nucleotides matching TRBD1. Germline values: CDR1 MNHEY, CDR2 SMNVEV (reference sequence). The trim removed 6 bases at V and 13 bases at J, leaving 20 bases unmatched. The CDR3 is 15 residues long.

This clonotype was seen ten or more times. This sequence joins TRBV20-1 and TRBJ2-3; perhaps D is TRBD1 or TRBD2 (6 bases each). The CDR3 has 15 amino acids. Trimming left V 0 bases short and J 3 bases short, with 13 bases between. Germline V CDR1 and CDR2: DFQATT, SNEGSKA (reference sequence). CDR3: CSARDFKGGTDTQYF. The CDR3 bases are TGCAGTGCTAGAGATTTTAAGGGGGGAACAGATACGCAGTATTTT.

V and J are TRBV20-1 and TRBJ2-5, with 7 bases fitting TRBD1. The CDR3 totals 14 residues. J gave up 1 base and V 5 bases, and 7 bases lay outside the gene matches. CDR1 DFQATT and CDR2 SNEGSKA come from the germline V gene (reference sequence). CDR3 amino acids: CSASPQGSQETQYF. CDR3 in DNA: TGCAGTGCTTCGCCACAGGGGTCCCAAGAGACCCAGTACTTC.

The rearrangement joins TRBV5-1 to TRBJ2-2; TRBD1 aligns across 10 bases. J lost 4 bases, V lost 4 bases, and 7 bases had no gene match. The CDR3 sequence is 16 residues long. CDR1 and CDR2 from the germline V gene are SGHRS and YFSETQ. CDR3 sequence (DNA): TGCGCCAGCAGCCCGTTGGGACAGGGGAGCACCGGGGAGCTGTTTTTT. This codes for CASSPLGQGSTGELFF.

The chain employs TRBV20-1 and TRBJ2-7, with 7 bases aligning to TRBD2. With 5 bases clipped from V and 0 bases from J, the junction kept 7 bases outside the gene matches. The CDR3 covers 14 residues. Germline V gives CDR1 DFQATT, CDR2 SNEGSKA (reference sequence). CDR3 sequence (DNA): TGCAGTGCTGGGGGGGGTGGTAACTCCTACGAGCAGTACTTC. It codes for CSAGGGGNSYEQYF.

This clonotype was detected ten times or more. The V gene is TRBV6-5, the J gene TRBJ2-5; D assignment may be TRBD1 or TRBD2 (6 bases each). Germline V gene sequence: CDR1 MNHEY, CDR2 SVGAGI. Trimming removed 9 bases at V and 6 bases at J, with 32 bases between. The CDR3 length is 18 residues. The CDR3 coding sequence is TGTGCCAGTTCCCGGTGGGGGGCCCGAAACGGAGGACAACAGACCCAGTACTTC. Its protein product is CASSRWGARNGGQQTQYF.

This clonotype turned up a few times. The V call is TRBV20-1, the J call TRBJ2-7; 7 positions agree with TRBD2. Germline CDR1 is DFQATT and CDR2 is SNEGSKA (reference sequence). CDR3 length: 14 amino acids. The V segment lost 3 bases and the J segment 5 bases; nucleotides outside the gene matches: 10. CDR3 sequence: CSASPWGGDHEQYV. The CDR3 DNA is TGCAGTGCTAGCCCTTGGGGAGGGGACCACGAGCAGTACGTC.

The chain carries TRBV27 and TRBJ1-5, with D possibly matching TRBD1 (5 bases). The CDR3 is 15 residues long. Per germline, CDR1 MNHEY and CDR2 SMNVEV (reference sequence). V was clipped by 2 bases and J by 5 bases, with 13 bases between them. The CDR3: CASSLRGVDHQPQHF. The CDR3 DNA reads TGTGCCAGCAGTTTAAGGGGAGTTGATCATCAGCCCCAGCATTTT.

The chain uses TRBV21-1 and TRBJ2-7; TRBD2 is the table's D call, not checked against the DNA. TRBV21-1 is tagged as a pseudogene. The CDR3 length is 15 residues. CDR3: CASSKEGAGGYEQYF. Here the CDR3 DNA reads TGTGCCAGCAGCAAAGAGGGAGCGGGGGGGTACGAGCAGTACTTC.

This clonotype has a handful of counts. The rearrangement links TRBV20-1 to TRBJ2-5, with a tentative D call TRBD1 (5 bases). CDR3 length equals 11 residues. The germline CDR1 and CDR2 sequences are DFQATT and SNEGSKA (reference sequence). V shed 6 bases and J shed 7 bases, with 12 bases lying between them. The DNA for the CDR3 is TGCAGTGCGTGGACAACCGGGACCCAGTACTTC. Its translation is CSAWTTGTQYF.

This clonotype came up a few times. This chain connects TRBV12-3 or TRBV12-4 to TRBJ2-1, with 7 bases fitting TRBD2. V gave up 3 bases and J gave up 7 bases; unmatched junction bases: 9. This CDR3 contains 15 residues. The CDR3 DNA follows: TGTGCCAGCAGTTTTGGGGACTACGCTACGAATGAGCAGTTCTTC. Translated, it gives CASSFGDYATNEQFF.

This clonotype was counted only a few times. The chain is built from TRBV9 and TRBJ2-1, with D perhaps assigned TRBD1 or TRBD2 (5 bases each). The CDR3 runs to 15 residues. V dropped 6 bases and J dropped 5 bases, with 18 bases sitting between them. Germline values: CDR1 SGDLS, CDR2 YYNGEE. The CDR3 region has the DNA TGTGCCAGCACCGAAACCGGGACCGCCAACAATGAGCAGTTCTTC. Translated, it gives CASTETGTANNEQFF.

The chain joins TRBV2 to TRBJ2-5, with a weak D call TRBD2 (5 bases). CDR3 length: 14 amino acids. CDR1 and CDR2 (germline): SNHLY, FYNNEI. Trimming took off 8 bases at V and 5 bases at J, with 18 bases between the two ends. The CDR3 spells CASAGLANTETQYF. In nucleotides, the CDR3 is TGTGCCAGCGCTGGGCTAGCCAATACGGAGACCCAGTACTTC.

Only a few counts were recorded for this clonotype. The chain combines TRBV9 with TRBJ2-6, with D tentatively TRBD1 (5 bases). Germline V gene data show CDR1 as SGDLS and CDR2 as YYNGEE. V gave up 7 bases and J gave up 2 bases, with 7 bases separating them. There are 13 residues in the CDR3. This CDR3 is CASGRAGANVLTF. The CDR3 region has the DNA TGTGCCAGCGGCAGGGCTGGGGCCAACGTCCTGACTTTC.

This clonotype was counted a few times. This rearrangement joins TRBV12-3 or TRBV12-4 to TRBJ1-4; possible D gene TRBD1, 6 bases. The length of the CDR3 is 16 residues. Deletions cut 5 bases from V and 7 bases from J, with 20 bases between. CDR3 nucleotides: TGTGCCAGCAGTGACCCCATGGGGGCCGAAGGTGAAAAACTGTTTTTT. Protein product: CASSDPMGAEGEKLFF.

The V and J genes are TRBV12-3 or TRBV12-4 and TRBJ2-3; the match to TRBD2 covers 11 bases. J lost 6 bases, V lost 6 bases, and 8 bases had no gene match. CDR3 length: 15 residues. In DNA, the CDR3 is TGTGCCAGCAGCTTTTTTAGCGGGGGGGCGGATACGCAGTATTTT. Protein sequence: CASSFFSGGADTQYF.

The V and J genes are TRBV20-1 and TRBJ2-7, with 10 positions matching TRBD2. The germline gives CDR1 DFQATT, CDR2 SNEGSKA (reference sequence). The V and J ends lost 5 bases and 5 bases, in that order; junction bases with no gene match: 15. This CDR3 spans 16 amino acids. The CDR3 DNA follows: TGCAGTGCTGGCCCGCTACTAGCGGGAACGGCGAACGAGCAGTACTTC. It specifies CSAGPLLAGTANEQYF.

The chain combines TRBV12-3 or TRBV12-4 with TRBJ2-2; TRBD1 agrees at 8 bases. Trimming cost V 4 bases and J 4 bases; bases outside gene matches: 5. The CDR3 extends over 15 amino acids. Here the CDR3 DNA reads TGTGCCAGCAGTTCAACAGGGGGAAGCACCGGGGAGCTGTTTTTT. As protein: CASSSTGGSTGELFF.

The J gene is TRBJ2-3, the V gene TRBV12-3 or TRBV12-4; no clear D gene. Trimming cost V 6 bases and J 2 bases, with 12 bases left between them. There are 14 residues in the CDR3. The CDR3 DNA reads TGTGCCAGCAGCTGGACCCGTCCCACAGATACGCAGTATTTT. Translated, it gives CASSWTRPTDTQYF.

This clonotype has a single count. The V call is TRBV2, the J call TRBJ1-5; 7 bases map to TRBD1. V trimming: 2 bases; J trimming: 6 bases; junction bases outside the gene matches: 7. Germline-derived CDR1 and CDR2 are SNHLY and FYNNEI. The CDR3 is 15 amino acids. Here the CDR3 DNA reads TGTGCCAGCAGTGAACCGGACAGACAGGGTCAGCCCCAGCATTTT. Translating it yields CASSEPDRQGQPQHF.